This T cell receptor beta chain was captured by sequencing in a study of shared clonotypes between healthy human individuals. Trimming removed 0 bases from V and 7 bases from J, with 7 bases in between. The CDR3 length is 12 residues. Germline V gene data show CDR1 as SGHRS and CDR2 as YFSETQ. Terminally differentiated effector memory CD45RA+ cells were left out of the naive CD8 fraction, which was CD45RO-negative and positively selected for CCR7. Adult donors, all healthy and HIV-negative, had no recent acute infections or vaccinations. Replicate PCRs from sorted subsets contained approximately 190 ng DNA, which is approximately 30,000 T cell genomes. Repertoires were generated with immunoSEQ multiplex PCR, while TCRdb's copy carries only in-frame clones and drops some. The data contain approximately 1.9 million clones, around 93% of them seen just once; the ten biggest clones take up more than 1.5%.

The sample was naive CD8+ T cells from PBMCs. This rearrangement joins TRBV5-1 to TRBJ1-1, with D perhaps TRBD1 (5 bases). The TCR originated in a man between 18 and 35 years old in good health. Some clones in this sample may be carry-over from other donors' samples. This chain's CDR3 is CASSLVGGEAFF. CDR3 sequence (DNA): TGCGCCAGCAGCTTGGTGGGGGGTGAAGCTTTCTTT.